The 19 T cell receptor beta chains presented below share a single source sample, sequenced in a study of blood T cell repertoires in COVID-19 (dated by TCRdb to the early 2020s). Library construction relied on the immunoSEQ multiplex PCR assay. As stored in TCRdb, this immuneACCESS dataset retains in-frame rearrangements with V and J assigned. A fraction of the clones does not appear; measured against another copy, unresolved V genes explain less than half of the discrepancy, and the remainder lacks a known reason. This sample is represented by around 170,000 clones; less than 90% of them were singletons. The ten largest account for approximately 14% of the sample. The sequencing sample was made of peripheral blood. Receptors were obtained from a man between 18 and 29 years old with active or convalescent COVID-19.

The chain is built from TRBV9 and TRBJ1-3, with 8 bases fitting TRBD1. The CDR3 loop spans 16 amino acids. The V gene end was trimmed by 2 bases and the J gene end by 1 base; junction bases not matched to a gene: 5. Germline lookup yields CDR1 SGDLS and CDR2 YYNGEE. The CDR3 is CASSVGTGRSGNTIYF. CDR3 DNA: TGTGCCAGCAGCGTGGGGACAGGCCGGTCTGGAAACACCATATATTTT.

This sequence joins TRBV5-1 and TRBJ2-1; 11 nucleotides line up with TRBD2. The CDR3 is made up of 14 amino acids. Germline V gene data show CDR1 as SGHRS and CDR2 as YFSETQ. With 2 bases clipped from V and 8 bases from J, the junction kept 3 bases outside the gene matches. The CDR3 protein is CASSLRLAGHEQFF. The CDR3 coding sequence is TGCGCCAGCAGCTTAAGACTAGCGGGGCATGAGCAGTTCTTC.

The genes are TRBV28 and TRBJ2-6; maybe TRBD1 (6 bases). Germline loops: CDR1 MDHEN, CDR2 SYDVKM. CDR3 length: 14 amino acids. V lost 5 bases and J 13 bases, leaving 18 bases between the germline ends. The CDR3 DNA follows: TGTGCCAGCAGTCCCCCGGGACAAACCGTTGTCCTGACTTTC. Protein: CASSPPGQTVVLTF.

The rearrangement links TRBV27 to TRBJ2-1, with 11 bases lining up with TRBD1. With 5 bases clipped from V and 9 bases from J, the junction kept 6 bases outside the gene matches. The V gene's germline CDR1 is MNHEY and CDR2 SMNVEV (reference sequence). The CDR3 spans 14 residues. CDR3 coding DNA: TGTGCCAGCAGTCCCAGGACAGGGGGCCTTGAGCAGTTCTTC. Translated, it gives CASSPRTGGLEQFF.

CDR3 nucleotides: TGTGCCAGCAGGGAGGTCCTGAGCTCCTACAATGAGCAGTTCTTC. Its translation: CASREVLSSYNEQFF. The J gene is TRBJ2-1, the V gene TRBV6-5, with a possible D match to TRBD2 (5 bases). The V end was cut by 6 bases, the J end by 0 bases, with 12 bases between. The CDR3 loop spans 15 amino acids. Germline V gives CDR1 MNHEY, CDR2 SVGAGI.

The J gene is TRBJ1-4, the V gene TRBV3-1 (or the pseudogene TRBV3-2); D is undetermined. V shed 5 bases and J shed 0 bases, with 7 bases lying between them. This CDR3 region has 14 residues. CDR1 and CDR2 (germline): LGHDT, YNNKEL (reference sequence). CDR3 in amino acids: CASSYTTTNEKLFF. CDR3 nucleotide sequence: TGTGCCAGCAGCTACACAACAACTAATGAAAAACTGTTTTTT.

The genes are TRBV7-9 and TRBJ2-7; tentatively, D is TRBD1 (5 bases). Trimming stripped 1 base from V and 2 bases from J, with 15 bases between. This CDR3 region has 16 residues. Germline-derived CDR1 and CDR2 are SEHNR and FQNEAQ (reference sequence). The CDR3 coding sequence is TGTGCCAGCAGCTTAGAGGCAGGGCAAAAAACCTACGAGCAGTACTTC. Translation gives CASSLEAGQKTYEQYF.

The genes are TRBV28 and TRBJ2-5; 7 nucleotides align to TRBD2. V lost 5 bases and J lost 5; bases outside the gene matches: 11. Germline CDR1 is MDHEN and CDR2 is SYDVKM. The CDR3 runs 15 residues. The CDR3 loop reads CASSPGSGGYETQYF. CDR3 nucleotides: TGTGCCAGCAGTCCAGGGTCGGGAGGATACGAGACCCAGTACTTC.

This chain uses TRBV6-5 with TRBJ2-5, with D possibly being TRBD1 (5 bases). Germline CDR1 reads MNHEY; CDR2 reads SVGAGI. V lost 6 bases and J lost 1, with 12 bases in between. This CDR3 has 14 residues. The CDR3 DNA follows: TGTGCCAGCAGCAGGTCAGGGATCCAAGAGACCCAGTACTTC. It encodes CASSRSGIQETQYF.

The CDR3 nucleotides are TGCGCCAGCTCCCCCTTCGGGCAGGGTAACGAGCAGTACTTC. It codes for CASSPFGQGNEQYF. The chain uses TRBV5-1 and TRBJ2-7; TRBD1 is a possible D gene (5 bases). CDR1 is SGHRS, CDR2 YFSETQ, per germline. Between the trimmed V and J ends, which lost 7 bases and 5 bases, there was a span of 19 bases. The CDR3 extends over 14 amino acids.

This clone was seen more than once but under ten times. The rearrangement links TRBV15 to TRBJ1-2, with D tentatively TRBD1 (6 bases). CDR3 size: 18 residues. Per germline, CDR1 LNHNV and CDR2 YYDKDF (reference sequence). The ends were cut back, 5 bases at V and 0 bases at J, with 22 bases in the middle. The CDR3, as DNA: TGTGCCACCAGCGCTTATAATCCTACAGGGAAATCTAACTATGGCTACACCTTC. It codes for CATSAYNPTGKSNYGYTF.

The rearrangement uses TRBV28 and TRBJ1-4, with D perhaps matching TRBD1 (6 bases). CDR1 is MDHEN, CDR2 SYDVKM, per germline. The V gene lost 1 base and the J gene lost 7 bases, with 19 bases spanning the gap. This CDR3 contains 17 residues. The CDR3 spells CASSLLGIGGWGEKLFF. For the CDR3, the DNA is TGTGCCAGCAGTTTATTAGGGATTGGGGGCTGGGGTGAAAAACTGTTTTTT. The full variable domain, its missing parts supplied by reference TRBV28 and TRBJ1-4, is DVKVTQSSRYLVKRTGEKVFLECVQDMDHENMFWYRQDPGLGLRLIYFSYDVKMKEKGDIPEGYSVSREKKERFSLILESASTNQTSMYLCASSLLGIGGWGEKLFFGSGTQLSVL.

V and J are TRBV9 and TRBJ2-2; D is undetermined. Trimming cost V 1 base and J 4 bases, with 5 bases left between them. Germline assignment: CDR1 SGDLS and CDR2 YYNGEE. This CDR3 spans 13 amino acids. CDR3 nucleotides: TGTGCCAGCAGCGTAACAGTCACCGGGGAGCTGTTTTTT. It translates to CASSVTVTGELFF.

The table lists this clone with a few counts. The rearrangement uses TRBV19 and TRBJ1-5; D is unresolved. Germline V gives CDR1 LNHDA, CDR2 SQIVND (reference sequence). Deletions cut 6 bases from V and 0 bases from J, with 12 bases between. This CDR3 comprises 15 residues. CDR3 sequence: CASRHSGYSNQPQHF. CDR3 nucleotides: TGTGCCAGTAGGCACAGCGGATATAGCAATCAGCCCCAGCATTTT. Using reference TRBV19 and TRBJ1-5 for the parts outside the CDR3, the full variable domain is DGGITQSPKYLFRKEGQNVTLSCEQNLNHDAMYWYRQDPGQGLRLIYYSQIVNDFQKGDIAEGYSVSREKKESFPLTVTSAQKNPTAFYLCASRHSGYSNQPQHFGDGTRLSIL.

The gene calls are TRBV4-3 and TRBJ1-6; D unclear. Between the trimmed V and J ends, which lost 1 base and 6 bases, there was a span of 13 bases. This CDR3 contains 16 residues. The germline V gene has CDR1 LGHNA and CDR2 YSLEER. For the CDR3, the DNA is TGCGCCAGCAGCCAAGGAATCGGAGAGTTTAATTCACCCCTCCACTTT. Translating it yields CASSQGIGEFNSPLHF.

The rearrangement uses TRBV2 and TRBJ1-6; TRBD1 matches 9 bases. The CDR3 extends over 16 amino acids. Germline loops: CDR1 SNHLY, CDR2 FYNNEI. J was trimmed by 3 bases and V by 3 bases; bases with no gene match: 3. CDR3 sequence reads: CASSDDRGYYNSPLHF. The CDR3 bases are TGTGCCAGCAGTGACGACAGGGGGTACTATAATTCACCCCTCCACTTT.

This chain links TRBV5-1 with TRBJ1-2; 8 bases align to TRBD1. Unmatched junction bases numbered 8, after V lost 4 bases and J lost 3 bases. Germline-derived CDR1 and CDR2 are SGHRS and YFSETQ. The CDR3 has 15 amino acids. CDR3 in amino acids: CASSIYQGADYGYTF. CDR3 sequence (DNA): TGCGCCAGCAGCATCTACCAGGGGGCCGACTATGGCTACACCTTC.

This chain joins TRBV5-6 and TRBJ1-5, with D perhaps matching TRBD1 (6 bases). This CDR3 has 15 residues. Germline V gene sequence: CDR1 SGHDT, CDR2 YYEEEE. The ends were cut back, 4 bases at V and 4 bases at J, with 15 bases in the middle. The CDR3 bases are TGTGCCAGCAGCACAACAGGGTACTCTAATCAGCCCCAGCATTTT. As protein: CASSTTGYSNQPQHF.

The rearrangement links TRBV4-1 to TRBJ2-3; tentative D call: TRBD2 (5 bases). Germline assignment: CDR1 MGHRA and CDR2 YSYEKL. Trimming took off 0 bases at V and 1 base at J, with 8 bases between the two ends. The CDR3 runs 15 residues. The CDR3 reads CASSQEGSGTDTQYF. CDR3 in DNA: TGCGCCAGCAGCCAAGAGGGGAGTGGCACAGATACGCAGTATTTT.